This T cell receptor (beta chain) was sequenced for a study of identical twins. TCRdb passed the 5' RACE reads through MiXCR, listing each CDR3 protein once. The sample includes 250,000 or so distinct CDR3 sequences, about 8.3% of them seen just once. The CDR3 covers 10 residues. Germline-derived CDR1 and CDR2 are DFQATT and SNEGSKA (reference sequence). Trimming removed 5 bases from V and 5 bases from J, with 6 bases in between. In this sample, this clonotype turned up a few times. This sample also belongs to another study, concerning yellow fever vaccine responses in identical twins.

Sequenced input: CD8+ T cells sorted from blood. This receptor was identified in a woman aged 18-30 years in good health. This chain links TRBV20-1 with TRBJ2-5; D remains unclear. The CDR3 region has the DNA TGCAGTGCTGTCAAGGAGACCCAGTACTTC. Translating gives CSAVKETQYF.